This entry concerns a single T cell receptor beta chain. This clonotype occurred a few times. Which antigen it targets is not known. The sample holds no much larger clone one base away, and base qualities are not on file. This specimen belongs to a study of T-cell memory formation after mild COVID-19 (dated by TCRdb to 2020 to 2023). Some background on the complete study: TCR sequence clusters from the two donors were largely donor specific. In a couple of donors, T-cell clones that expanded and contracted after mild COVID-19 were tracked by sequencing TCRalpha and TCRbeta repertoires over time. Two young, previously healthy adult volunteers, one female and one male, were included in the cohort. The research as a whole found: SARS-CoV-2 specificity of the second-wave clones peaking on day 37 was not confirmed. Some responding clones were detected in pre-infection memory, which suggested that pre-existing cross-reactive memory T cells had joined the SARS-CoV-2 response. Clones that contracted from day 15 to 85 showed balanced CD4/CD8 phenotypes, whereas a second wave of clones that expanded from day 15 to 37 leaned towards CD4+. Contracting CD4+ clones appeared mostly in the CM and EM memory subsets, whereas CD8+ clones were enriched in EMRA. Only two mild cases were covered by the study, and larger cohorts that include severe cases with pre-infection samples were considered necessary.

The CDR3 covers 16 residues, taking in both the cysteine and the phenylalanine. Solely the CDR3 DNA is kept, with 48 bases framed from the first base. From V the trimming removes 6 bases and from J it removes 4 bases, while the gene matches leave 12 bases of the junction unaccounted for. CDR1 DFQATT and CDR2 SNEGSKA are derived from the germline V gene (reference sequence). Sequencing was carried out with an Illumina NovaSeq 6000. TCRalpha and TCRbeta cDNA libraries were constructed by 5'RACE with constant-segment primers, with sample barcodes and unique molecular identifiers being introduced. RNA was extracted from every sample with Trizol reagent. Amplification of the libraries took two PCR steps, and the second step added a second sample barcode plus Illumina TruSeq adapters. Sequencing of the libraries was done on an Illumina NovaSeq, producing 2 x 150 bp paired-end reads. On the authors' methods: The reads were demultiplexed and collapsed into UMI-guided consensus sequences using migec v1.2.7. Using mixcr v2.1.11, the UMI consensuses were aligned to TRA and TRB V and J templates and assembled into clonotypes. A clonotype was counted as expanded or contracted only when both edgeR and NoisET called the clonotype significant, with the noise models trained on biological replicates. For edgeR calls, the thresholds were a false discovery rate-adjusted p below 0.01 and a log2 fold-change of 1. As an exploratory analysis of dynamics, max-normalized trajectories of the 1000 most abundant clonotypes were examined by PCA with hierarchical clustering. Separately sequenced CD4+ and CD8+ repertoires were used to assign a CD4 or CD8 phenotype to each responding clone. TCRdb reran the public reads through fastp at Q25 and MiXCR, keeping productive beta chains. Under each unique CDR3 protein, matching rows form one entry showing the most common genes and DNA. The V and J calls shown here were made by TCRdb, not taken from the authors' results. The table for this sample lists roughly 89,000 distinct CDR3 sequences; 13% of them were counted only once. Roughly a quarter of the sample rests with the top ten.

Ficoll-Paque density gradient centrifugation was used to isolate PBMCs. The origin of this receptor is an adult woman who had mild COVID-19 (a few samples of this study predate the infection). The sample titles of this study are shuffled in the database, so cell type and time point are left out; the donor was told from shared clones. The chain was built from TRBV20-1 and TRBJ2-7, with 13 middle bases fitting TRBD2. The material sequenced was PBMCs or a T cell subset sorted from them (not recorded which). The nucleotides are TGCAGTGCCGCGAGGACTAGCGGGAGTAGATGGTACGAGCAGTACTTC. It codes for CSAARTSGSRWYEQYF.